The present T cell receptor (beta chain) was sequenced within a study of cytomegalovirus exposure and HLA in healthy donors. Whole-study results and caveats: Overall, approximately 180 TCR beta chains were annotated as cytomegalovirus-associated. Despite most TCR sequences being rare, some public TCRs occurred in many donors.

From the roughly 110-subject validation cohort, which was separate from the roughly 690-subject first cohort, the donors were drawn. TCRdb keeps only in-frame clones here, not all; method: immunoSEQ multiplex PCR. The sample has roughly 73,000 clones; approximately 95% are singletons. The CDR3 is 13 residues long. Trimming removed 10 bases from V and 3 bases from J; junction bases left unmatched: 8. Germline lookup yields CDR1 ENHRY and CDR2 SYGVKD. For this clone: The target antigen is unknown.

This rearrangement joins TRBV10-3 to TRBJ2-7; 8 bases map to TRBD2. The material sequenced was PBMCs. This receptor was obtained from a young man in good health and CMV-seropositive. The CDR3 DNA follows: TGTGCCACCGGGCGGGAGGACAACTACGAGCAGTACTTC. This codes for CATGREDNYEQYF.